This TCR beta chain is from a study of blood T cell repertoires in COVID-19. Study in general: Collection of acute and convalescent COVID-19 samples took place in the United States, Italy and Spain. The cDNA or gDNA used as material had been derived from T cells, B-cell-depleted T cells, or PBMCs.

V was trimmed by 4 bases and J by 2 bases, leaving 12 bases between them. The CDR3 spans 14 residues. The germline gives CDR1 SGHNT, CDR2 YYREEE (reference sequence). Cohorts were based on clinical histories the participants reported. Repertoires were generated with immunoSEQ multiplex PCR, while TCRdb's copy carries only in-frame clones and drops some. This sample has some 270,000 clones, with approximately 85% found just once. The source of this sequence is a woman aged 50 to 60 with acute COVID-19. Sequencing input: PBMCs or T cells enriched from blood (not recorded which). V usage is TRBV5-4 and J usage is TRBJ1-2, with D unclear. The CDR3 loop reads CASSRDIENYGYTF. The CDR3 nucleotides are TGTGCCAGCAGCCGAGACATCGAAAACTATGGCTACACCTTC.